One sample yielded the 23 T cell receptor beta chains listed below, sequenced in a study of PD-L1 blockade in urothelial cancer. Clones were sequenced by immunoSEQ multiplex PCR, and TCRdb holds only the in-frame ones, with some missing. The sample carries fewer than 50,000 clones, approximately 79% recorded once. Time point in this sample: pretreatment peripheral blood. The source was PBMCs, collected around atezolizumab (anti-PD-L1) treatment. The receptors originated from a man between 65 and 85 years old with urothelial cancer.

This clone was seen only a few times. This sequence joins TRBV7-8 and TRBJ2-1; no clear D gene. V was shortened by 3 bases and J by 8 bases, with 5 bases between the two germline ends. Germline CDR1 is SGHVS and CDR2 is FQNEAQ. This CDR3 spans 11 amino acids. DNA of the CDR3: TGTGCCAGCAGCTTTGACTATGAGCAGTTCTTC. Its translation is CASSFDYEQFF.

The chain employs TRBV18 and TRBJ2-2, with 9 bases lining up with TRBD2. The V gene's germline CDR1 is KGHSH and CDR2 LQKENI. The CDR3 has 18 residues. The junction had 11 bases not matched to a gene; V was cut back by 0 bases and J by 6 bases. As DNA, the CDR3 is TGTGCCAGCTCACCACCGGTGGTAGCGGGAGTAGGCGCCGGGGAGCTGTTTTTT. This sequence encodes CASSPPVVAGVGAGELFF.

This clone was observed a single time. The chain employs TRBV5-1 and TRBJ2-3, with D possibly TRBD1 on 5 matching bases. V was cut by 0 bases and J by 0 bases, with 5 bases left in between. The germline V gene has CDR1 SGHRS and CDR2 YFSETQ. The CDR3 sequence is 14 residues long. CDR3 region: CASSLGQSTDTQYF. The CDR3 nucleotides read TGCGCCAGCAGCTTGGGACAGAGCACAGATACGCAGTATTTT.

This clone was detected once. This rearrangement joins TRBV11-2 to TRBJ2-7; tentatively, D is TRBD2 (7 bases). CDR3 size: 15 residues. Trimming stripped 3 bases from V and 4 bases from J, with 16 bases between. CDR1 SGHAT and CDR2 FQNNGV come from the germline V gene. For the CDR3, the DNA is TGTGCCAGCAGCTTTTTAGCGGAGGGGGGGTACGAGCAGTACTTC. Encoded protein: CASSFLAEGGYEQYF.

The CDR3 loop is CASKEGAADTQYF. The CDR3 DNA sequence: TGTGCCAGCAAGGAGGGAGCCGCAGATACGCAGTATTTT. The chain has TRBV2 and TRBJ2-3, with D maybe TRBD2 (6 bases). The germline V gene encodes CDR1 SNHLY and CDR2 FYNNEI. The CDR3 consists of 13 residues. The V gene lost 7 bases and the J gene lost 4 bases, with 12 bases spanning the gap. Looking up the rest from reference TRBV2 and TRBJ2-3 gives the full variable domain: EPEVTQTPSHQVTQMGQEVILRCVPISNHLYFYWYRQILGQKVEFLVSFYNNEISEKSEIFDDQFSVERPDGSNFTLKIRSTKLEDSAMYFCASKEGAADTQYFGPGTRLTVL.

The chain carries TRBV19 and TRBJ1-2; the D gene is possibly TRBD1 (5 bases). V dropped 9 bases and J dropped 0 bases, with 14 bases sitting between them. The CDR3 contains 14 residues. Germline V gene data show CDR1 as LNHDA and CDR2 as SQIVND (reference sequence). The CDR3 sequence is CASHRTQSNYGYTF. The CDR3 DNA is TGTGCCAGCCACAGGACACAATCTAACTATGGCTACACCTTC.

V and J are TRBV5-6 and TRBJ1-5; 7 nucleotides agree with TRBD1. V lost 4 bases and J lost 7; bases outside the gene matches: 8. Per the germline V gene, CDR1 is SGHDT and CDR2 is YYEEEE. This CDR3 has 14 residues. The CDR3 reads CASSTGQDGQPQHF. The CDR3 coding sequence is TGTGCCAGCAGCACTGGACAGGACGGCCAGCCCCAGCATTTT.

The rearrangement joins TRBV28 to TRBJ1-5; no firm D call. The V end was cut by 7 bases, the J end by 0 bases, with 4 bases between. CDR3 length equals 12 residues. The germline V gene encodes CDR1 MDHEN and CDR2 SYDVKM. This chain's CDR3 is CASIDSNQPQHF. DNA of the CDR3: TGTGCCAGCATAGATAGCAATCAGCCCCAGCATTTT.

The chain links TRBV5-5 to TRBJ2-2, with TRBD1 as a possible D gene (5 bases). The CDR3 contains 15 residues. The germline V gene has CDR1 SGHKS and CDR2 YYEKEE (reference sequence). Trimming removed 7 bases at V and 0 bases at J, with 13 bases between. The CDR3 spells CASGIDSTNTGELFF. The DNA of the CDR3 is TGTGCCAGCGGGATTGACAGCACGAACACCGGGGAGCTGTTTTTT.

The chain links TRBV10-1 to TRBJ2-7; 7 bases fit TRBD1. Germline trimming cut 4 bases from V and 2 bases from J; bases unmatched to any gene: 5. CDR1 is WNHNN, CDR2 SYGVQD, per germline (reference sequence). The CDR3 extends over 14 amino acids. CDR3 sequence (DNA): TGCGCCAGCAGTGGGGGACAGAGGCCCTACGAGCAGTACTTC. Amino acid sequence: CASSGGQRPYEQYF.

This chain uses TRBV19 with TRBJ2-5, with TRBD1 matching 8 bases. The germline CDR1 and CDR2 sequences are LNHDA and SQIVND (reference sequence). J lost 5 bases, V lost 5 bases, and 7 bases had no gene match. The CDR3 covers 14 residues. CDR3 coding DNA: TGTGCCAGTAGTCTTAGACAGGGGATGGAGACCCAGTACTTC. As protein: CASSLRQGMETQYF. Based on the CDR3 plus reference TRBV19 and TRBJ2-5, the full variable domain is DGGITQSPKYLFRKEGQNVTLSCEQNLNHDAMYWYRQDPGQGLRLIYYSQIVNDFQKGDIAEGYSVSREKKESFPLTVTSAQKNPTAFYLCASSLRQGMETQYFGPGTRLLVL.

CDR3 sequence reads: CATAPPGIEETQYF. The CDR3 bases are TGTGCCACGGCCCCCCCGGGTATCGAGGAGACCCAGTACTTC. The chain couples TRBV28 to TRBJ2-5; D remains unclear. The CDR3 has 14 amino acids. Germline V gene sequence: CDR1 MDHEN, CDR2 SYDVKM. The V gene lost 10 bases and the J gene lost 5 bases, with 20 bases spanning the gap.

This rearrangement joins TRBV7-8 to TRBJ2-7, with 10 bases lining up with TRBD2. The CDR3 spans 14 residues. With 7 bases clipped from V and 2 bases from J, the junction kept 5 bases outside the gene matches. CDR1 and CDR2 (germline): SGHVS, FQNEAQ. The DNA of the CDR3 is TGTGCCAGCACCCCTAGCGGGAGTGCCTACGAGCAGTACTTC. Its translation is CASTPSGSAYEQYF.

The chain combines TRBV19 with TRBJ2-4; 8 bases map to TRBD1. There are 16 residues in the CDR3. V trimming: 4 bases; J trimming: 5 bases; junction bases outside the gene matches: 10. Germline CDR1 reads LNHDA; CDR2 reads SQIVND (reference sequence). The CDR3 loop is CASSSMDRAVQNIQYF. The CDR3 region has the DNA TGTGCCAGTAGTAGCATGGACAGGGCAGTCCAAAACATTCAGTACTTC.

The chain recombines TRBV5-1 with TRBJ2-7; 9 bases fit TRBD2. Per the germline V gene, CDR1 is SGHRS and CDR2 is YFSETQ. V was pared by 0 bases and J by 5 bases, with 6 bases of the junction left unmatched. The CDR3 has 15 amino acids. The CDR3 is CASSLAAGGPHEQYF. The CDR3, as DNA: TGCGCCAGCAGCTTGGCGGCGGGAGGGCCCCACGAGCAGTACTTC.

V gene TRBV4-1 combines with J gene TRBJ2-3, with 10 bases fitting TRBD2. The CDR3 extends over 17 amino acids. Germline V lookup: CDR1 MGHRA, CDR2 YSYEKL. V shed 4 bases, J shed 5 bases, and the junction held 12 bases outside the gene matches. The CDR3 sequence is CASSPDPSGSLEDTQYF. CDR3 nucleotides: TGCGCCAGCAGCCCCGATCCTAGCGGGAGTCTAGAAGATACGCAGTATTTT.

This chain links TRBV5-5 with TRBJ1-4, with a weak D call TRBD1 (5 bases). Trimming removed 1 base at V and 5 bases at J, with 15 bases between. The CDR3 is 16 amino acids. The germline CDR1 and CDR2 sequences are SGHKS and YYEKEE (reference sequence). CDR3 loop: CASSLFVDSGNEKLFF. CDR3 bases: TGTGCCAGCAGCTTGTTTGTCGACAGTGGAAATGAAAAACTGTTTTTT.

The chain couples TRBV10-2 to TRBJ1-5; D unresolved. V lost 8 bases and J 6 bases, leaving 14 bases between the germline ends. There are 13 residues in the CDR3. The germline CDR1 and CDR2 sequences are WSHSY and SAAADI. CDR3 sequence (DNA): TGCGCCAGCTCACTGGGAGAGCGTCAGCCCCAGCATTTT. Translation gives CASSLGERQPQHF.

In its sample, this clone was seen a few times. The rearrangement joins TRBV7-3 to TRBJ2-1; D remains unclear. The V gene lost 4 bases and the J gene lost 9 bases, with 22 bases spanning the gap. CDR1 is SGHTA and CDR2 is FQGTGA in the germline V gene. CDR3 size: 16 residues. The CDR3 protein is CASSSTPPMSLGEQFF. The DNA for the CDR3 is TGTGCCAGCAGCTCCACCCCTCCGATGAGTCTCGGTGAGCAGTTCTTC. The entire variable domain, with the rest obtained from reference TRBV7-3 and TRBJ2-1, is as follows: GAGVSQTPSNKVTEKGKYVELRCDPISGHTALYWYRQSLGQGPEFLIYFQGTGAADDSGLPNDRFFAVRPEGSVSTLKIQRTERGDSAVYLCASSSTPPMSLGEQFFGPGTRLTVL.

This chain uses TRBV6-1 with TRBJ2-7, with TRBD1 matching 9 bases. The germline V gene has CDR1 MNHNS and CDR2 SASEGT. This CDR3 comprises 15 residues. Unmatched junction bases numbered 12, after V lost 6 bases and J lost 6 bases. CDR3 DNA: TGTGCCAGCAGCCAGTGGACAGGGGAAGAACGCGAGCAGTACTTC. Translated, it gives CASSQWTGEEREQYF.

This clone was detected only once. This chain uses TRBV28 with TRBJ2-3; 9 nucleotides line up with TRBD2. From germline, CDR1 is MDHEN and CDR2 SYDVKM. With V trimmed by 6 bases and J by 5 bases, 9 bases remained unmatched. This CDR3 region has 15 residues. CDR3 nucleotide sequence: TGTGCCAGCAGGGGCGGGAGGGGCCGCGGAGATACGCAGTATTTT. As protein: CASRGGRGRGDTQYF.

Only a few counts were recorded for this clone. The chain employs TRBV14 and TRBJ1-3, with TRBD1 matching 8 bases. This CDR3 comprises 18 residues. The ends lost 3 bases at V and 4 bases at J; junction bases unmatched: 14. CDR1 and CDR2 (germline): SGHDN, FVKESK. CDR3 coding DNA: TGTGCCAGCAGCCACCGGGGACAGGTTTGTAAGGTAGGAAACACCATATATTTT. Translating gives CASSHRGQVCKVGNTIYF.

This clone was picked up a small number of times. One junction end does not reproduce the germline sequence, and a read error may be involved. The rearrangement uses TRBV11-2 and TRBJ1-2; tentatively, D is TRBD1 (5 bases). The germline V gene has CDR1 SGHAT and CDR2 FQNNGV. The CDR3 extends over 12 amino acids. CDR3 residues: CASSLGRAAPFF. As DNA, the CDR3 is TGTGCCAGCAGCTTAGGCAGGGCAGCCCCGTTCTTC.